This T cell receptor (beta chain) was retrieved from a study of T cell changes during pregnancy in multiple sclerosis. TCRdb's copy holds only in-frame clones and misses some; the assay was immunoSEQ multiplex PCR. Among around 33,000 clones listed, about 90% were seen once. The sequencing here drew on CD8+ T cells from peripheral blood mononuclear cells, taken in the third trimester of pregnancy. The clonotype was recovered from a female donor with multiple sclerosis, enrolled in a pregnancy study.

This CDR3 is CSVRNGSETQYF. The CDR3 DNA reads TGCAGCGTGAGGAACGGGTCGGAGACCCAGTACTTC. This sequence joins TRBV29-1 and TRBJ2-5, with unresolved D. Germline CDR1 and CDR2: SQVTM and ANQGSEA. V was shortened by 6 bases and J by 5 bases, with 13 bases between the two germline ends. The CDR3 spans 12 residues. Full variable domain (remainder filled in from reference TRBV29-1 and TRBJ2-5): SAVISQKPSRDICQRGTSLTIQCQVDSQVTMMFWYRQQPGQSLTLIATANQGSEATYESGFVIDKFPISRPNLTFSTLTVSNMSPEDSSIYLCSVRNGSETQYFGPGTRLLVL.